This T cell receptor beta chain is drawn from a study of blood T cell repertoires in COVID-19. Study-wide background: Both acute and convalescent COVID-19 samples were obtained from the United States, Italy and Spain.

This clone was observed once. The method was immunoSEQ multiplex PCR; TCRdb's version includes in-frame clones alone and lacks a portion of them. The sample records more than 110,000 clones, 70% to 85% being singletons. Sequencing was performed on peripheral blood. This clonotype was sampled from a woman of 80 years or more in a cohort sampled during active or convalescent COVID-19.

The DNA for the CDR3 is TGTGCCAGCAGGTGGAGCTCCTATAATTCACCCCTCCACTTT. Its protein product is CASRWSSYNSPLHF. The chain couples TRBV2 to TRBJ1-6, with D unclear. The CDR3 has 14 residues. V shed 6 bases and J shed 0 bases, with 6 bases lying between them. Germline values: CDR1 SNHLY, CDR2 FYNNEI.